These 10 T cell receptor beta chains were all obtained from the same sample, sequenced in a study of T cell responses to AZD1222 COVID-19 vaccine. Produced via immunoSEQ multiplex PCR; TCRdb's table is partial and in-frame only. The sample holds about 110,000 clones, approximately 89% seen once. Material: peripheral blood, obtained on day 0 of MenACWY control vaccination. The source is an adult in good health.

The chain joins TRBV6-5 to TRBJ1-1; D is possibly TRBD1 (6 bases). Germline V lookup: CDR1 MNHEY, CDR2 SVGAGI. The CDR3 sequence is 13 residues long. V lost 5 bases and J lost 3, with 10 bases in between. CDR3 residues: CASSMTGYTEAFF. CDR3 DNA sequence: TGTGCCAGCAGTATGACAGGATACACTGAAGCTTTCTTT.

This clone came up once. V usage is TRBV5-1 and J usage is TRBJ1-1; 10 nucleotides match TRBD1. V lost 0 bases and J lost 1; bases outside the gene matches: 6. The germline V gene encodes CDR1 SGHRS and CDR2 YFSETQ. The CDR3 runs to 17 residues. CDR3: CASSLGGTGAGNTEAFF. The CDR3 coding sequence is TGCGCCAGCAGCTTGGGCGGGACAGGGGCCGGGAACACTGAAGCTTTCTTT.

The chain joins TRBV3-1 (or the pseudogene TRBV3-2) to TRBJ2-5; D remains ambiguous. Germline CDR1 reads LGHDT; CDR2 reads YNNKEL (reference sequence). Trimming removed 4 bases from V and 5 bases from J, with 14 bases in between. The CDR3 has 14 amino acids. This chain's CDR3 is CASSLGPARETQYF. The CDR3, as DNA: TGTGCCAGCAGCCTAGGTCCAGCGCGGGAGACCCAGTACTTC.

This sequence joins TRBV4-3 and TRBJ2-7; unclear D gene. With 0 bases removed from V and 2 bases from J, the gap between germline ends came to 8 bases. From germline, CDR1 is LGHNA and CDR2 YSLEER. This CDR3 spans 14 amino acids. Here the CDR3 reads CASSQERSTYEQYF. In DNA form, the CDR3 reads TGCGCCAGCAGCCAAGAACGATCCACCTACGAGCAGTACTTC.

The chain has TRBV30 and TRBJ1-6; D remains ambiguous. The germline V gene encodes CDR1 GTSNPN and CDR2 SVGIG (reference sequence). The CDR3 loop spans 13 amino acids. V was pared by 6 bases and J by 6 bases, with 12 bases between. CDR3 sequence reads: CACGLETNSPLHF. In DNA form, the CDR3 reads TGTGCCTGTGGGCTAGAAACTAATTCACCCCTCCACTTT.

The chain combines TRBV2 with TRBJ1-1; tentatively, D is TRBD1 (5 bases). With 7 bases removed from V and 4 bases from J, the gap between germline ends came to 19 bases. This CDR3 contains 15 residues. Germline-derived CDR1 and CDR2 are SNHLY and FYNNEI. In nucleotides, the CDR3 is TGTGCCAGCAATAGGGACGGGGGGAGGTCCACTGAAGCTTTCTTT. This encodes CASNRDGGRSTEAFF.

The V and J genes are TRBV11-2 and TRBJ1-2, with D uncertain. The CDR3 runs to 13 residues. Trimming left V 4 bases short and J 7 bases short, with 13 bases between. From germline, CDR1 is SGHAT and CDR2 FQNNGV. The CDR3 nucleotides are TGTGCCAGCAGCTCTATCAGAGGGAGTGGCTACACCTTC. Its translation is CASSSIRGSGYTF.

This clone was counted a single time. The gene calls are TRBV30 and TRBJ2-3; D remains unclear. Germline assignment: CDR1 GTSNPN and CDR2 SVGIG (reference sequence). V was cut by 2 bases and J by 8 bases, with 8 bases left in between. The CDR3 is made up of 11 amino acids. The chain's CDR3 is CAWSSFPTQYF. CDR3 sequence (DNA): TGTGCCTGGAGTTCATTCCCTACGCAGTATTTT.

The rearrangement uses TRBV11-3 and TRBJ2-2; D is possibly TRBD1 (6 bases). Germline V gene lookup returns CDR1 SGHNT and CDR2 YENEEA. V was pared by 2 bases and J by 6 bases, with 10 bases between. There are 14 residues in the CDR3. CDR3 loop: CASSLKGVAGELFF. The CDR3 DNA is TGTGCCAGCAGCTTAAAGGGGGTAGCCGGGGAGCTGTTTTTT.

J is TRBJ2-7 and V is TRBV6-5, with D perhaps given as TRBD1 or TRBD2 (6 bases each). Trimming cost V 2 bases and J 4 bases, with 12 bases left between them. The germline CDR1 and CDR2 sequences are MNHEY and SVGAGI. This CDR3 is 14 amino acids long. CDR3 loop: CASSYGQGTYEQYF. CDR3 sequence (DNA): TGTGCCAGCAGTTACGGCCAGGGGACTTACGAGCAGTACTTC.